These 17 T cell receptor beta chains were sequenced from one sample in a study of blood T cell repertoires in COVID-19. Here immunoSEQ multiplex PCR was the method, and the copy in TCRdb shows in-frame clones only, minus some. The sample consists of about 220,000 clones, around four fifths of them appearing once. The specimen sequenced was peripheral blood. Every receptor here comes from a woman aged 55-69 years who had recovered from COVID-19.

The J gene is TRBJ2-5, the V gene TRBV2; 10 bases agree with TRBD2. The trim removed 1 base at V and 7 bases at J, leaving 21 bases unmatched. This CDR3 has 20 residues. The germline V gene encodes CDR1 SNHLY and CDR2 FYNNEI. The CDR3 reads CASSEEGLAQGVGESGTQYF. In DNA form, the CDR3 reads TGTGCCAGCAGTGAAGAGGGACTAGCGCAGGGGGTAGGGGAAAGCGGGACCCAGTACTTC.

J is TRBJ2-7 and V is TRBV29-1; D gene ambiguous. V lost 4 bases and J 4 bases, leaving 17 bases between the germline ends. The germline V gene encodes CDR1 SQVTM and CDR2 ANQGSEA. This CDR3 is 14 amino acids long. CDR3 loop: CSVATGSIGYEQYF. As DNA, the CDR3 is TGCAGCGTTGCCACCGGGTCCATCGGGTACGAGCAGTACTTC.

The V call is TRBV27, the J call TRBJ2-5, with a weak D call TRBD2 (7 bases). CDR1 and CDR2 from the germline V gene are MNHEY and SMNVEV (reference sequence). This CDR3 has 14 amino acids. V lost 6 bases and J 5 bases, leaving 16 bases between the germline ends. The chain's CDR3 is CASSPPGGGETQYF. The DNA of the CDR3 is TGTGCCAGCAGCCCCCCTGGGGGGGGCGAGACCCAGTACTTC.

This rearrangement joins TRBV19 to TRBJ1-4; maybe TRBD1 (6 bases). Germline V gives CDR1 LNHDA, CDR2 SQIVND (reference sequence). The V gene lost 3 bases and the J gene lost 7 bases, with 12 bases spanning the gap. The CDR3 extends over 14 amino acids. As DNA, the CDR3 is TGTGCCAGTAGTATTAACAGGGATGTTGAAAAACTGTTTTTT. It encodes CASSINRDVEKLFF.

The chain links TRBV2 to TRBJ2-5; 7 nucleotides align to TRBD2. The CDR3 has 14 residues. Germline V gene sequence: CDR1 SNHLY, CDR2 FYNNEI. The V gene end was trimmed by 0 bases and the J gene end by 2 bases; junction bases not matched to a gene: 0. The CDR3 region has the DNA TGTGCCAGCAGTGAAGCCGGGAGGCAAGAGACCCAGTACTTC. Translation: CASSEAGRQETQYF.

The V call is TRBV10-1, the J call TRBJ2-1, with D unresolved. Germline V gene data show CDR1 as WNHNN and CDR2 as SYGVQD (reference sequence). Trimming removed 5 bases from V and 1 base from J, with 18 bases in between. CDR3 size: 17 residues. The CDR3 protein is CASSSRAGTFSYNEQFF. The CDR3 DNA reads TGCGCCAGCAGTTCCCGTGCAGGTACTTTTTCCTACAATGAGCAGTTCTTC.

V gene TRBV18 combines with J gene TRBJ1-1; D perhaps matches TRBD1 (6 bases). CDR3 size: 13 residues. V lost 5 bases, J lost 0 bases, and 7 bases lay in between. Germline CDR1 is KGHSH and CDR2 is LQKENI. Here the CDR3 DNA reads TGTGCCAGCTCAGGACAGTTGAACACTGAAGCTTTCTTT. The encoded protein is CASSGQLNTEAFF. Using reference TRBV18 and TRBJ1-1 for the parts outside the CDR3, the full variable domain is NAGVMQNPRHLVRRRGQEARLRCSPMKGHSHVYWYRQLPEEGLKFMVYLQKENIIDESGMPKERFSAEFPKEGPSILRIQQVVRGDSAAYFCASSGQLNTEAFFGQGTRLTVV.

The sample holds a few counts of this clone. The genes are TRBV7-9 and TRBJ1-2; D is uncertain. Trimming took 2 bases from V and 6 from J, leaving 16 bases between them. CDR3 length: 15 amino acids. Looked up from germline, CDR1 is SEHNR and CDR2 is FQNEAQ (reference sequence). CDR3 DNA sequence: TGTGCCAGCAGCTTAATAAATACGGAGGTGCATGGCTACACCTTC. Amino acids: CASSLINTEVHGYTF.

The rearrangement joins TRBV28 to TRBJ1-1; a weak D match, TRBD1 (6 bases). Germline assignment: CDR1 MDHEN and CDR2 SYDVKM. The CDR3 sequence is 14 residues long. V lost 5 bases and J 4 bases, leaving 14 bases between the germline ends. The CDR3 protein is CASSQTGSVTEAFF. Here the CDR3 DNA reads TGTGCCAGCAGTCAGACAGGCTCCGTCACTGAAGCTTTCTTT. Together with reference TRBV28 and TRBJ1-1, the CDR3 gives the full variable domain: DVKVTQSSRYLVKRTGEKVFLECVQDMDHENMFWYRQDPGLGLRLIYFSYDVKMKEKGDIPEGYSVSREKKERFSLILESASTNQTSMYLCASSQTGSVTEAFFGQGTRLTVV.

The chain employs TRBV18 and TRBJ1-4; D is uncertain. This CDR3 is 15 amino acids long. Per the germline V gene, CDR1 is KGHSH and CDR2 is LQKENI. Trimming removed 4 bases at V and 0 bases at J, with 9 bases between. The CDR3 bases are TGTGCCAGCTCACAACGGGGTGCAACTAATGAAAAACTGTTTTTT. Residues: CASSQRGATNEKLFF.

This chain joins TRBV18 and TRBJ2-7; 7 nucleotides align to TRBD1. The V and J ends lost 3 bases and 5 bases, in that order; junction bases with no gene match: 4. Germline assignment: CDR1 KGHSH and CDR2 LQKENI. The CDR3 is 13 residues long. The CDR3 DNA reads TGTGCCAGCTCACCGGGACAGAGGGACGAGCAGTACTTC. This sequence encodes CASSPGQRDEQYF. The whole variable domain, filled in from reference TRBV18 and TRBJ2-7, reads NAGVMQNPRHLVRRRGQEARLRCSPMKGHSHVYWYRQLPEEGLKFMVYLQKENIIDESGMPKERFSAEFPKEGPSILRIQQVVRGDSAAYFCASSPGQRDEQYFGPGTRLTVT.

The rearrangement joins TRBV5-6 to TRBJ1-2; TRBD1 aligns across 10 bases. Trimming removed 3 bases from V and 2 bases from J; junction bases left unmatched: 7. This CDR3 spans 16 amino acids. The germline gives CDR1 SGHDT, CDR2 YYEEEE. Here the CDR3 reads CASSSYRDRGNYGYTF. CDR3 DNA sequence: TGTGCCAGCAGCTCGTACCGGGACAGGGGAAACTATGGCTACACCTTC.

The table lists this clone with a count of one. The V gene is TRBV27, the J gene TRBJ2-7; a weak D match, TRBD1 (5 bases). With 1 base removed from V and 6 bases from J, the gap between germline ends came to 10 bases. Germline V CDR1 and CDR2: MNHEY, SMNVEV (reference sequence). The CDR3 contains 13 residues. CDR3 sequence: CASSLYGAGEQYF. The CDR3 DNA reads TGTGCCAGCAGTTTATATGGGGCCGGCGAGCAGTACTTC.

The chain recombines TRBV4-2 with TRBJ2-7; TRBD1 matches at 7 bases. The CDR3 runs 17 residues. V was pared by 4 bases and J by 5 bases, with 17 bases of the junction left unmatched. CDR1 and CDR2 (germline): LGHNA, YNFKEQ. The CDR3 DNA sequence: TGTGCCAGCAGCCCCCTGGGCCTAGAGACAGGGAGAGACGAGCAGTACTTC. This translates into CASSPLGLETGRDEQYF.

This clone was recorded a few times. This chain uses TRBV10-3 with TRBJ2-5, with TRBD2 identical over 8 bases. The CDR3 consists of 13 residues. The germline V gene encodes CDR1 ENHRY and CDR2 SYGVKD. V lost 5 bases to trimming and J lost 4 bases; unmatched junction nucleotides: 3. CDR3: CAISSREAETQYF. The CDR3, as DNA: TGTGCCATCAGTTCGCGGGAGGCAGAGACCCAGTACTTC.

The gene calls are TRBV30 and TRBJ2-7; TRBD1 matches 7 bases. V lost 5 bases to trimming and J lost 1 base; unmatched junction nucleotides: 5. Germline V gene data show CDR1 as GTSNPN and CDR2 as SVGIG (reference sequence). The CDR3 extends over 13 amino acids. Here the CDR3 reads CAWETGYSYEQYF. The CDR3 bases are TGTGCCTGGGAGACAGGGTATTCCTACGAGCAGTACTTC.

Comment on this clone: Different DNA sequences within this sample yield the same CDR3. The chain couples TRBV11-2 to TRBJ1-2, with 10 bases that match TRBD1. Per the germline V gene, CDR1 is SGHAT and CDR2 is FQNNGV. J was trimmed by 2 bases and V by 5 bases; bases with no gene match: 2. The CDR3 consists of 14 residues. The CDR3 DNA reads TGTGCCAGCAGCCCGACAGGGGGCAACTATGGCTACACCTTC. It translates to CASSPTGGNYGYTF.